The TCR beta chain under discussion was sequenced for a study of T and B cells in COVID-19 patients. On the study more broadly: Recovered patients mostly had mild to moderate COVID-19 managed as outpatients.

Comment on this clonotype: Antigen unknown. A much larger clone sits a single nucleotide away, making a read error possible.

General observations from the study: Few blood samples existed from mildly ill patients during symptoms or early in severe cases.

Between the trimmed V and J ends, which lost 2 bases and 4 bases, there was a span of 16 bases. The CDR3 consists of 16 residues. Germline lookup yields CDR1 MNHEY and CDR2 SVGAGI. From blood, about 240-500 ng of genomic DNA served as TRB template. Multiplex PCR with BIOMED2 TRB-A/B primer pools amplified TRB rearrangements. TCRdb called the multiplex PCR reads again in MiXCR, with one record for every CDR3 protein. This sample yields tens of thousands of distinct CDR3 sequences, of which 30% to 35% are seen a single time; 2% to 2.5% belongs to the top ten. The TCR originated in a human donor who had recovered from COVID-19. The V and J genes are TRBV6-5 and TRBJ2-3; D gene ambiguous. Sequencing was carried out using blood. DNA of the CDR3: TGTGCCAGCAGTTACCCGAGGCCTCCCACGGCAGATACGCAGTATTTT. This encodes CASSYPRPPTADTQYF.